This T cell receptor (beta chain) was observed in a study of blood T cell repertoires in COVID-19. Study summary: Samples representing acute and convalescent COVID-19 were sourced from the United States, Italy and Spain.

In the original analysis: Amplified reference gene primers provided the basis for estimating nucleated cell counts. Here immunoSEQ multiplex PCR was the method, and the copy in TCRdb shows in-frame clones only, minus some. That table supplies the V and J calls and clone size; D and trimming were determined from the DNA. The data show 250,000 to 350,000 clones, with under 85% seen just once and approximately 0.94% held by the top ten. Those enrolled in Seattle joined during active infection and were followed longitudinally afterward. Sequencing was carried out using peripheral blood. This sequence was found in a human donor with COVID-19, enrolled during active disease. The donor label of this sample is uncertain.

The CDR3 nucleotides are TGTGCCATCATGGGAAGGGAGAACTCCAATGAGCAGTTCTTC. Translated, it gives CAIMGRENSNEQFF. This chain joins TRBV10-3 and TRBJ2-1; possibly TRBD2 for D (5 bases). This CDR3 is 14 amino acids long. CDR1 ENHRY and CDR2 SYGVKD come from the germline V gene. V was cut by 7 bases and J by 6 bases, with 16 bases left in between.